These T cell receptor beta chains were read from a single sample in a study of CD8 T cells in ankylosing spondylitis. In TCRdb, the 5' RACE reads were re-called with MiXCR into one record per CDR3 protein. The data hold 250,000 to 400,000 distinct CDR3 sequences, with about 9.9% observed a single time. Sequenced material: blood, either unsorted or a sorted T cell fraction (not recorded which). These receptors were obtained from a female donor with ankylosing spondylitis or in good health (not recorded which). Each CDR3 is given without its conserved first and last residue. A row's size may be missing; if present it is once, few, many or a size class.

>many|TRBJ2-1|TRBV12-3/TRBV12-4
ASSRDSPTYNEQF
>few|TRBJ1-1|TRBV6-2/TRBV6-3
ASSYSLRRGLNTEAF
>many|TRBJ1-6|TRBV9
ASSGAGVYNSPLH
>many|TRBJ2-7|TRBV4-2
ASSQVLGGNYEQY
>few|TRBJ1-5|TRBV9
ASSEEYQPQH
>many|TRBJ1-5|TRBV20-1
SARDTGGANQPQH
>many|TRBJ2-2|TRBV6-1
ASRGTQNTGELF
>many|TRBJ1-1|TRBV20-1
SAGLGAF
>many|TRBJ2-3|TRBV20-1
SASIADTQY
>NA|TRBJ2-2|TRBV20-1
SARPGQGAGTGELF
>many|TRBJ1-4|TRBV6-1
ASSPGTATNEKLF
>NA|TRBJ2-7|TRBV28
ASSFAGGSDEQY
>many|TRBJ2-3|TRBV7-2
ASSGPQAALSTDTQY
>many|TRBJ1-6|TRBV9
ASSPRWGDSPLH
>NA|TRBJ2-5|TRBV3-1
ASSQDQGAQY
>many|TRBJ1-1|TRBV5-1
ASSLDVAGNTEAF
>many|TRBJ1-6|TRBV12-3/TRBV12-4
ASSPGGFNSPLH
>many|TRBJ1-3|TRBV5-1
ASSLLTGNTIY
>many|TRBJ1-1|TRBV5-1
ASSLLIGGAEAF
>many|TRBJ2-1|TRBV7-2
ASSFGLMSEQF
>few|TRBJ2-7|TRBV7-8
ASSLELTYEQY
>many|TRBJ1-2|TRBV12-3/TRBV12-4
ASSSTGTGISGYT
>many|TRBJ2-1|TRBV20-1
SASSGSPHNEQF
>few|TRBJ1-4|TRBV7-6
ASSTTGGVGEKLF
>many|TRBJ1-1|TRBV29-1
SVRRGDTEAF
>many|TRBJ1-3|TRBV20-1
SAHTAGNTIY
>NA|TRBJ2-4|TRBV12-3/TRBV12-4
TICLSLRLLAAKNIQY
>many|TRBJ2-1|TRBV7-2
ASSLGGSPYNEQF
>many|TRBJ1-1|TRBV20-1
SAPDRGGNTEAF
>many|TRBJ2-3|TRBV6-2/TRBV6-3
ASSYETSGSLSDTQY
>NA|TRBJ2-2|TRBV14
ASSQDSAGGPSAGELF
>many|TRBJ1-1|TRBV12-3/TRBV12-4
ASSLARARAF
>few|TRBJ2-7|TRBV5-1
ASSLWASSGNYEQY
>NA|TRBJ2-3|TRBV6-5
ASSSHRADTHY
>NA|TRBJ2-3|TRBV24-1
ATSDPGVADTQY
>few|TRBJ1-5|TRBV4-2
ASSQEADQPQH
>many|TRBJ2-2|TRBV5-1
ASSQQTGEAGELF
>many|TRBJ1-2|TRBV5-6
ASRPMGLTNYGYT
>many|TRBJ2-3|TRBV20-1
SARTLTGSTDTQY
>many|TRBJ2-2|TRBV10-1
ASSQDPQDGELF
>many|TRBJ2-1|TRBV10-3
AISPDRGTYNEQF
>NA|TRBJ2-5|TRBV5-1
ASSEGGTAALETQY
>many|TRBJ2-3|TRBV7-2
ASSLSRSTDTQY